Detailed here is one T cell receptor (beta chain). There are 12 residues in the CDR3. CDR1 MDHEN and CDR2 SYDVKM come from the germline V gene. V lost 6 bases and J 4 bases, leaving 9 bases between the germline ends. This sample is part of a study of blood T cell repertoires in COVID-19. Looking at the study overall: The origin of the acute and convalescent COVID-19 samples was the United States, Italy and Spain. Sources were T cells, B-cell-depleted T cells, or PBMCs; the material itself was cDNA or gDNA.

Original methodology: Estimates of nucleated cell counts were drawn from the amplification of reference gene primers. Sequencing was performed with immunoSEQ multiplex PCR; in TCRdb, only in-frame clones are kept and a portion is missing. Clone size and V and J calls were adopted from that table, with D and trimming inferred from the DNA. The sample carries 250,000 to 300,000 clones, around 88% recorded once. The J gene is TRBJ1-2, the V gene TRBV28; TRBD1 might be the D (5 bases). The specimen was peripheral blood. This clonotype was obtained from a woman in her 30s who had recovered from COVID-19. CDR3 nucleotide sequence: TGTGCCAGCAGCCCCAGGGTCTATGGCTACACCTTC. It translates to CASSPRVYGYTF.